The sequence of this TCR beta chain was determined in a study of T cell responses to AZD1222 COVID-19 vaccine. A remark on this clone: Its antigen is as yet unknown.

Data came from immunoSEQ multiplex PCR; TCRdb stores just in-frame clones and leaves some out. The data show about 180,000 clones, about 88% seen once. Study-wide points: The donor group comprised mostly white British people and more females; the analysis possibly underestimated clonal diversity.

Trimming took 1 base from V and 2 from J, leaving 9 bases between them. Germline assignment: CDR1 LGHDT and CDR2 YNNKEL (reference sequence). CDR3 length equals 15 residues. This chain uses TRBV3-1 (or the pseudogene TRBV3-2) with TRBJ1-5; D is uncertain. Source: peripheral blood, taken on day 0 of AZD1222 vaccination. The receptor comes from an adult in good health. The CDR3 DNA sequence: TGTGCCAGCAGCCAAGGAGGTCCCGGCAATCAGCCCCAGCATTTT. It codes for CASSQGGPGNQPQHF.